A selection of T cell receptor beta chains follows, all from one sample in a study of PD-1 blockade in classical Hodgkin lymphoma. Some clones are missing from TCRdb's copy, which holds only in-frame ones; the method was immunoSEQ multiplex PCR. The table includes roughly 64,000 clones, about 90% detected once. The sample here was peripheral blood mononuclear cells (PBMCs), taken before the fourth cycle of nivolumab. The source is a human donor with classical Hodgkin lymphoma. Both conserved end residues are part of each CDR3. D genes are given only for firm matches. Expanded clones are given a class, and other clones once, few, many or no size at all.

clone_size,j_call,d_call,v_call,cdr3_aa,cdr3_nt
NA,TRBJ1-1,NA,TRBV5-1,CASSPGGGNTEAFF,TGCGCCAGCAGCCCCGGGGGGGGGAACACTGAAGCTTTCTTT
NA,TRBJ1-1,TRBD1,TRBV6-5,CASSYTWTGMNTEAFF,TGTGCCAGCAGTTACACCTGGACAGGGATGAACACTGAAGCTTTCTTT
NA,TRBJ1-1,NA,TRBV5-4,CASSLRANTDVFAEAFF,TGTGCCAGCAGCTTGCGTGCTAACACCGATGTTTTCGCTGAAGCTTTCTTT
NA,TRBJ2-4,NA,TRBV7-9,CASSPKGRNIQYF,TGTGCCAGCAGCCCCAAGGGCAGAAACATTCAGTACTTC
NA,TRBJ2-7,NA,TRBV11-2,CASRQVSSYEQYF,TGTGCCAGCAGACAGGTCAGTTCCTACGAGCAGTACTTC
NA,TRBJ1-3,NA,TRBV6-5,CASSYSSRGGGNTIYF,TGTGCCAGCAGTTACTCGTCCAGGGGTGGCGGAAACACCATATATTTT
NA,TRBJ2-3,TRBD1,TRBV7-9,CASSSRGRGGTDTQYF,TGTGCCAGCAGCAGCAGGGGGCGCGGGGGCACAGATACGCAGTATTTT
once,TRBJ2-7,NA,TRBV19,CASSISGPPSEQYF,TGTGCCAGTAGTATCTCGGGACCTCCTTCCGAGCAGTACTTC
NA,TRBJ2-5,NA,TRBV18,CASSPSGALRETQYF,TGTGCCAGCTCACCCTCAGGGGCTTTGAGGGAGACCCAGTACTTC
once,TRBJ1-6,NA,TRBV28,CASTHSPAGSYNSPLHF,TGTGCCAGCACCCATTCGCCTGCGGGGTCCTATAATTCACCCCTCCACTTT
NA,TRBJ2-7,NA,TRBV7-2,CASSLRTGTSYEQYF,TGTGCCAGCAGCTTACGGACTGGAACCAGCTACGAGCAGTACTTC
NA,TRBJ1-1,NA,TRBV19,CASRRRGGMVTEAFF,TGTGCCAGTAGGAGACGGGGGGGGATGGTGACTGAAGCTTTCTTT
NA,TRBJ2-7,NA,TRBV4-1,CASSQGQGTYEQYF,TGCGCCAGCAGCCAAGGCCAGGGAACTTACGAGCAGTACTTC
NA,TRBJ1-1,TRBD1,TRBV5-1,CASSRDRGRWTEAFF,TGCGCCAGCAGCCGAGACAGGGGGCGTTGGACTGAAGCTTTCTTT